These 22 T cell receptor beta chains were all obtained from the same sample, sequenced in a study of blood T cell repertoires in COVID-19. Data came from immunoSEQ multiplex PCR; TCRdb stores just in-frame clones and leaves some out. In the table there are about 150,000 clones, just under 85% of which are singletons. Sequencing was performed on peripheral blood. The source of these receptors is an elderly woman with COVID-19, enrolled during active disease.

V gene TRBV18 combines with J gene TRBJ1-6, with a tentative D call TRBD1 (5 bases). CDR1 is KGHSH and CDR2 is LQKENI in the germline V gene. The ends were cut back, 5 bases at V and 8 bases at J, with 19 bases in the middle. This CDR3 comprises 16 residues. CDR3 protein: CASSYTPGIRDSPLHF. Here the CDR3 DNA reads TGTGCCAGCTCATATACCCCAGGGATCCGCGATTCACCCCTCCACTTT. The entire variable domain, with the rest obtained from reference TRBV18 and TRBJ1-6, is as follows: NAGVMQNPRHLVRRRGQEARLRCSPMKGHSHVYWYRQLPEEGLKFMVYLQKENIIDESGMPKERFSAEFPKEGPSILRIQQVVRGDSAAYFCASSYTPGIRDSPLHFGNGTRLTVT.

The chain uses TRBV7-8 and TRBJ1-2, with D perhaps matching TRBD1 (6 bases). Germline V gives CDR1 SGHVS, CDR2 FQNEAQ. CDR3 length equals 15 residues. V was shortened by 5 bases and J by 4 bases, with 17 bases between the two germline ends. CDR3 nucleotides: TGTGCCAGCAGCCGAGGAGGGGGAGGGGGCTATGGCTACACCTTC. This sequence encodes CASSRGGGGGYGYTF.

This clone was counted between two and nine times. The CDR3 region is CASSPTQQGAEQYF. CDR3 coding DNA: TGCGCCAGCAGCCCTACCCAACAGGGGGCCGAGCAGTACTTC. The gene calls are TRBV5-1 and TRBJ2-7; 9 bases align to TRBD1. Germline CDR1 SGHRS, CDR2 YFSETQ. The CDR3 contains 14 residues. V was pared by 4 bases and J by 6 bases, with 8 bases of the junction left unmatched.

The rearrangement links TRBV7-9 to TRBJ2-7; TRBD1 might be the D (6 bases). CDR1 and CDR2 (germline): SEHNR, FQNEAQ (reference sequence). V gave up 1 base and J gave up 2 bases, with 12 bases separating them. The CDR3 runs to 15 residues. The CDR3 DNA follows: TGTGCCAGCAGCTTAGGGGCACAGGGAGCCTACGAGCAGTACTTC. Protein: CASSLGAQGAYEQYF.

The V call is TRBV9, the J call TRBJ2-1, with 9 bases aligning to TRBD2. CDR3 length: 13 amino acids. Germline V gene lookup returns CDR1 SGDLS and CDR2 YYNGEE. V dropped 6 bases and J dropped 10; count of bases not matched to a gene: 8. CDR3 amino acids: CASMSSGSNEQFF. CDR3 nucleotides: TGTGCCAGCATGAGTAGCGGGAGTAACGAGCAGTTCTTC.

The chain recombines TRBV6-5 with TRBJ2-3; perhaps TRBD1 as D (6 bases). V was pared by 6 bases and J by 6 bases, with 13 bases between. This CDR3 spans 13 amino acids. The germline CDR1 and CDR2 sequences are MNHEY and SVGAGI. CDR3 sequence: CASSWGPGDTQYF. The CDR3 DNA is TGTGCCAGCAGCTGGGGGCCCGGGGATACGCAGTATTTT.

The chain couples TRBV7-9 to TRBJ1-2, with D maybe TRBD1 (5 bases). The germline gives CDR1 SEHNR, CDR2 FQNEAQ (reference sequence). This CDR3 contains 13 residues. With 5 bases removed from V and 8 bases from J, the gap between germline ends came to 15 bases. The CDR3 DNA follows: TGTGCCAGCAGCCTAGGCAGGGATGGCGGCTACACCTTC. Protein: CASSLGRDGGYTF.

The chain is built from TRBV18 and TRBJ2-7; TRBD1 agrees at 9 bases. This CDR3 has 12 residues. In germline, CDR1 is KGHSH, CDR2 LQKENI. The ends lost 4 bases at V and 7 bases at J; junction bases unmatched: 2. CDR3 amino acids: CASSQGQGEQYF. For the CDR3, the DNA is TGTGCCAGCTCACAGGGACAGGGAGAGCAGTACTTC.

The CDR3 DNA is TGCGCCAGCAGCCAAGAGGCTGGATCGGGAAATAGCTACGAGCAGTACTTC. Translated, it gives CASSQEAGSGNSYEQYF. J is TRBJ2-7 and V is TRBV4-1; D perhaps matches TRBD2 (5 bases). Germline assignment: CDR1 MGHRA and CDR2 YSYEKL. This CDR3 is 17 amino acids long. V was shortened by 0 bases and J by 3 bases, with 18 bases between the two germline ends.

This chain uses TRBV6-5 with TRBJ2-3; 7 positions agree with TRBD2. The CDR3 totals 15 residues. CDR1 MNHEY and CDR2 SVGAGI come from the germline V gene. The J segment lost 2 bases and the V segment lost 6 bases, leaving 8 bases of the junction unmatched. This CDR3 reads CASRSHGGNTDTQYF. The CDR3 DNA sequence: TGTGCCAGCAGGTCTCACGGGGGGAACACAGATACGCAGTATTTT.

The genes are TRBV12-3 or TRBV12-4 and TRBJ1-2; D unclear. Trimming left V 5 bases short and J 2 bases short, with 9 bases between. This CDR3 has 13 residues. The CDR3 sequence: CASSPSPNYGYTF. The CDR3 DNA reads TGTGCCAGCAGTCCCAGTCCCAACTATGGCTACACCTTC.

This clone has a single count. The genes are TRBV6-5 and TRBJ1-2; D is possibly TRBD1 (5 bases). Germline CDR1 MNHEY, CDR2 SVGAGI. The CDR3 consists of 14 residues. Trimming left V 8 bases short and J 4 bases short, with 17 bases between. Here the CDR3 DNA reads TGTGCCAGCCAGGGAGGGTTACGGAGCTATGGCTACACCTTC. This sequence encodes CASQGGLRSYGYTF.

The V and J genes are TRBV11-3 and TRBJ2-1, with D tentatively TRBD1 (5 bases). The germline V and J ends were trimmed by 2 bases and 6 bases, with 14 bases remaining between them. Germline assignment: CDR1 SGHNT and CDR2 YENEEA. The CDR3 is 15 residues long. Here the CDR3 reads CASSLRGRSSNEQFF. The DNA of the CDR3 is TGTGCCAGCAGCTTAAGGGGCCGTTCGAGCAATGAGCAGTTCTTC.

The chain uses TRBV6-5 and TRBJ1-2; D uncertain. The germline gives CDR1 MNHEY, CDR2 SVGAGI. V was trimmed by 8 bases and J by 3 bases, leaving 10 bases between them. The CDR3 covers 12 residues. CDR3 amino acids: CASRPGDYGYTF. DNA for the CDR3: TGTGCCAGCCGACCCGGGGACTATGGCTACACCTTC.

The V and J genes are TRBV5-1 and TRBJ1-1, with 7 bases aligning to TRBD1. Germline CDR1 and CDR2: SGHRS and YFSETQ. V shed 0 bases, J shed 3 bases, and the junction held 5 bases outside the gene matches. The CDR3 covers 15 residues. CDR3 in amino acids: CASSLAGGRDTEAFF. The CDR3 nucleotides read TGCGCCAGCAGCTTGGCAGGGGGGCGTGACACTGAAGCTTTCTTT.

The J gene is TRBJ1-5, the V gene TRBV12-3 or TRBV12-4; possible D gene TRBD1, 5 bases. The CDR3 is 12 residues long. Trimming shortened V by 7 bases and J by 7 bases, and 11 bases separated the two germline ends. In DNA, the CDR3 is TGTGCCAGCAAGGAAGGGGCCCAGCCCCAGCATTTT. The encoded protein is CASKEGAQPQHF.

The table lists this clone with a few counts. The chain uses TRBV5-1 and TRBJ2-7; 8 nucleotides match TRBD1. The ends lost 4 bases at V and 2 bases at J; junction bases unmatched: 11. CDR1 and CDR2 (germline): SGHRS, YFSETQ. The CDR3 covers 16 residues. In nucleotides, the CDR3 is TGCGCCAGCAGCCCACAGGGGGTCAGCGCCCCCTACGAGCAGTACTTC. Protein: CASSPQGVSAPYEQYF.

This chain joins TRBV18 and TRBJ1-6; D gene uncertain. CDR3 size: 17 residues. V dropped 2 bases and J dropped 6 bases, with 17 bases sitting between them. In germline, CDR1 is KGHSH, CDR2 LQKENI. The CDR3 nucleotides read TGTGCCAGCTCACCAGGTCCCAGGCCACTTGGTAATTCACCCCTCCACTTT. The encoded protein is CASSPGPRPLGNSPLHF.

V is TRBV11-2 and J is TRBJ1-5; D gene uncertain. The CDR3 has 13 residues. Trimming pared 5 bases from V and 7 bases from J, leaving 12 bases between. Germline V CDR1 and CDR2: SGHAT, FQNNGV. The CDR3 region is CASSPHRGQPQHF. For the CDR3, the DNA is TGTGCCAGCAGCCCCCATCGGGGACAGCCCCAGCATTTT.

The chain employs TRBV5-1 and TRBJ1-1; tentative D call: TRBD1 (5 bases). The germline V gene encodes CDR1 SGHRS and CDR2 YFSETQ. The V gene lost 0 bases and the J gene lost 6 bases, with 12 bases spanning the gap. The CDR3 has 14 amino acids. The CDR3 coding sequence is TGCGCCAGCAGCTTGGAAGTGGGGGGAGCTGAAGCTTTCTTT. This codes for CASSLEVGGAEAFF.

The rearrangement joins TRBV27 to TRBJ1-2; 7 nucleotides agree with TRBD1. CDR1 MNHEY and CDR2 SMNVEV come from the germline V gene (reference sequence). Trimming cost V 3 bases and J 8 bases; bases outside gene matches: 12. CDR3 size: 15 residues. The chain's CDR3 is CASSFGDKGAGGYTF. The CDR3 region has the DNA TGTGCCAGCAGTTTTGGTGACAAGGGGGCCGGGGGCTACACCTTC.

V and J are TRBV29-1 and TRBJ1-2; TRBD1 is a possible D gene (6 bases). This CDR3 is 14 amino acids long. Germline CDR1 is SQVTM and CDR2 is ANQGSEA. Trimming removed 3 bases from V and 8 bases from J, with 19 bases in between. In DNA, the CDR3 is TGCAGCGTTGACGGGGGGGCAGCCGCGACGGGCTACACCTTC. Its translation is CSVDGGAAATGYTF. Combining the CDR3 with reference TRBV29-1 and TRBJ1-2 gives the whole variable domain SAVISQKPSRDICQRGTSLTIQCQVDSQVTMMFWYRQQPGQSLTLIATANQGSEATYESGFVIDKFPISRPNLTFSTLTVSNMSPEDSSIYLCSVDGGAAATGYTFGSGTRLTVV.